This T cell receptor (beta chain) was identified in a study of Ad26.COV2.S vaccination and SARS-CoV-2 variants. Whole-study context: Enrollment placed the donor in the COV1001 Ad26.COV2.S trial arm.

Overall study results and limits: The TCR-based breadth and depth measures might underestimate overall T cell responses. Placebo recipients had lower spike-specific TCR breadth than vaccine recipients.

Clones were read by immunoSEQ multiplex PCR, and TCRdb kept only the in-frame ones, dropping some. The sample contains 300,000 to 400,000 clones, about 89% of which appear only once. Of note for this clone: What it binds is unknown.

Germline CDR1 and CDR2: SGHDT and YYEEEE. The germline V and J ends were trimmed by 3 bases and 7 bases, with 10 bases remaining between them. This CDR3 has 12 residues. Stated treatment: around 19 received Ad26.COV2.S at low or high dose, single or two shots; several received placebo; per-sample allocation not given. Each sample was drawn 63 days after the first injection (of vaccine or placebo). This material consisted of peripheral blood, taken in a trial of Ad26.COV2.S vaccine versus placebo. This rearrangement joins TRBV5-6 to TRBJ1-2; D ambiguous. The TCR originated in a person aged 18-60 years who received the Ad26.COV2.S COVID-19 vaccine or a placebo. CDR3 DNA: TGTGCCAGCAGCTCGGGCCCCTTTGGCTACACCTTC. Translating it yields CASSSGPFGYTF.